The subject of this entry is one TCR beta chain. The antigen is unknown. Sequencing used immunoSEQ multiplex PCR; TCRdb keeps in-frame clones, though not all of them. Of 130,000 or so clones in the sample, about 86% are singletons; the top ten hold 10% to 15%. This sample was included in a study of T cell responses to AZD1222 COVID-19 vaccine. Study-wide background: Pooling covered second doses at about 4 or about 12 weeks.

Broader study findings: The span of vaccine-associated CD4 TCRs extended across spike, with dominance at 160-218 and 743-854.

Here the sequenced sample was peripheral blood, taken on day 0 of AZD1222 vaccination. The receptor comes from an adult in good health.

This chain's CDR3 is CASSQSPSAQETQYF. The CDR3 DNA follows: TGCGCCAGCAGCCAAAGTCCTAGCGCCCAAGAGACCCAGTACTTC. This sequence joins TRBV4-1 and TRBJ2-5, with D possibly matching TRBD2 (6 bases). Germline CDR1 and CDR2: MGHRA and YSYEKL. Trimming took 2 bases from V and 1 from J, leaving 11 bases between them. The CDR3 runs to 15 residues.